This TCR beta chain is drawn from a study of beta chain features in type 1 diabetes. CD45RO/CCR7/CD25/CD127/CD95/CD27 sorting isolated CD4+ naive, central memory, regulatory and stem cell-like memory cells. The whole isolated RNA underwent reverse transcription, so sequencing captured expressed TCRB transcripts. Repertoires were generated with immunoSEQ multiplex PCR, while TCRdb's copy carries only in-frame clones and drops some. This table holds 65,000 to 100,000 clones, 25% to 35% found once. With regard to this clone: Its antigen is not known.

General study findings and limits: In cDNA sequencing, cells with high TCR expression could be over-represented. Individuals with type 1 diabetes displayed fewer insertions and more deletions at VDJ junctions. PCR may have favored shorter templates equally in patients and controls.

The TCR was taken from a woman between 18 and 29 years old in good health. Material for sequencing was stem cell memory CD4+ T cells from blood.

CDR3 nucleotides: TGCGCCAGCACCCAAGCAGCTAGCTCCTACAATGAGCAGTTCTTC. It specifies CASTQAASSYNEQFF. The V gene is TRBV5-1, the J gene TRBJ2-1, with D hard to call. This CDR3 comprises 15 residues. Germline CDR1 SGHRS, CDR2 YFSETQ. The V gene lost 6 bases and the J gene lost 0 bases, with 13 bases spanning the gap.